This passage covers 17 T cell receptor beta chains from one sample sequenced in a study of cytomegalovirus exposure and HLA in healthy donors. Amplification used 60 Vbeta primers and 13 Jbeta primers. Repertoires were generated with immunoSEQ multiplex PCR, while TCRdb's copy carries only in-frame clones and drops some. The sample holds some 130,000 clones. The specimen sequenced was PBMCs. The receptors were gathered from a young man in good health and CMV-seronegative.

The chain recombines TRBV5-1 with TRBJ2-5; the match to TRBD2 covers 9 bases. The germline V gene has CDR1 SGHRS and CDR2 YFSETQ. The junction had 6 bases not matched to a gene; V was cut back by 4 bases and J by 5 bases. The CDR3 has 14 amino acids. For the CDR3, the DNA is TGCGCCAGCAGCAGGGCGGGGGGGCACGAGACCCAGTACTTC. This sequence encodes CASSRAGGHETQYF.

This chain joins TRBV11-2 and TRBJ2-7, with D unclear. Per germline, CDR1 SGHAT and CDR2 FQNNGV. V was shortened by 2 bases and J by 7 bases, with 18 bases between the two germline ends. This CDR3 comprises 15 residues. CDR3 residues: CASSLRAETVYEQYF. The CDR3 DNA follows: TGTGCCAGCAGCTTACGTGCGGAGACTGTATATGAGCAGTACTTC.

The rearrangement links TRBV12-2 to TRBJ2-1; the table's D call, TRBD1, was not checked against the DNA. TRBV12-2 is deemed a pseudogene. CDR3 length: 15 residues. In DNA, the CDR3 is TGTGCAAGTCGCCCGGTTAGGGACAACTACAATGAGCAGTTCTTC. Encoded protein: CASRPVRDNYNEQFF.

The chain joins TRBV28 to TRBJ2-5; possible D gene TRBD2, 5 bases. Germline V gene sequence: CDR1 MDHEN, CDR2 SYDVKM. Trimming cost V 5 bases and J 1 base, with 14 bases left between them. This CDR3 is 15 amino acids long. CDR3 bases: TGTGCCAGCAGTCCCCGGCGAGGGTTCCAAGAGACCCAGTACTTC. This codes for CASSPRRGFQETQYF.

The CDR3 loop reads CASSSRRDRLTDTQYF. For the CDR3, the DNA is TGTGCCAGCAGCTCCAGAAGGGACAGGCTCACAGATACGCAGTATTTT. The chain couples TRBV7-8 to TRBJ2-3, with TRBD1 matching 8 bases. There are 16 residues in the CDR3. CDR1 is SGHVS and CDR2 is FQNEAQ in the germline V gene. Unmatched junction bases numbered 8, after V lost 4 bases and J lost 2 bases.

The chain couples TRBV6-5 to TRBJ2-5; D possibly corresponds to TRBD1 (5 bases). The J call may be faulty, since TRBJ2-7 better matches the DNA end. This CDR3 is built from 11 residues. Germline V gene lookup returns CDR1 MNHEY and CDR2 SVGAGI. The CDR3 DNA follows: TGTGCCAGCAGCCGGCAGGGCGAGCAGTACTTC. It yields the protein CASSRQGEQYF.

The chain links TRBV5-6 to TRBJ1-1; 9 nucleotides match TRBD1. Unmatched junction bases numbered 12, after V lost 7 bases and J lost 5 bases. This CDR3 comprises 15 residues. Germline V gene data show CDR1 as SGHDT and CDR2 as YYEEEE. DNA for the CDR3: TGTGCCAGCCGCGGACAGGGGTTAGGGGGGACTGAAGCTTTCTTT. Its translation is CASRGQGLGGTEAFF.

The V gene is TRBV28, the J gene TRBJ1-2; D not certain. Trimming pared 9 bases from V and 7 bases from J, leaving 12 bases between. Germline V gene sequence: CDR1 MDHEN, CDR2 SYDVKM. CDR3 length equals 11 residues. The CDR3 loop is CASLYGVGYTF. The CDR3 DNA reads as TGTGCCAGTCTGTACGGGGTTGGCTACACCTTC.

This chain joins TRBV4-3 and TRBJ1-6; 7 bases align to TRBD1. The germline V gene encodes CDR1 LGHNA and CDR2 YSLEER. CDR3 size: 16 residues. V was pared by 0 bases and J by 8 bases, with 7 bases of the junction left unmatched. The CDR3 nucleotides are TGCGCCAGCAGCCAAGAGGCCGGGACAGTTCATTCACCCCTCCACTTT. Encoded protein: CASSQEAGTVHSPLHF.

The CDR3 is CASSFIPTSGIKDTQYF. The CDR3 DNA follows: TGTGCCAGCAGCTTTATACCTACTAGCGGAATTAAAGATACGCAGTATTTT. J is TRBJ2-3 and V is TRBV5-8; 8 bases match TRBD2. V lost 2 bases and J lost 5; bases outside the gene matches: 13. CDR3 length equals 17 residues. Germline V gene sequence: CDR1 SGHTS, CDR2 YDEGEE.

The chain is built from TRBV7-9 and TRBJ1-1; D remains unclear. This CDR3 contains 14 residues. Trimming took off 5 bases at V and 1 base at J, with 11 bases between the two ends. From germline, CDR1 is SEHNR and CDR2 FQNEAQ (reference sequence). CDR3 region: CASSLLAGNTEAFF. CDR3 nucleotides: TGTGCCAGCAGCCTATTGGCGGGGAACACTGAAGCTTTCTTT.

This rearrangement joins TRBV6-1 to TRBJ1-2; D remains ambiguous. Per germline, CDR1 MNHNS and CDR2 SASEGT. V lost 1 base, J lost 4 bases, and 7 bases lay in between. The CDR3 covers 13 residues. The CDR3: CASSEGHSYGYTF. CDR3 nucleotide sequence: TGTGCCAGCAGTGAAGGACATAGCTATGGCTACACCTTC.

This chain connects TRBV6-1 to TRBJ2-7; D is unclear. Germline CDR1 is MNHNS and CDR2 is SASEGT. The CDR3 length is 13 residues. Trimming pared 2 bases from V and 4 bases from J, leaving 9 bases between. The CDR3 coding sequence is TGTGCCAGCAGTGAACGGAGTGTTTACGAGCAGTACTTC. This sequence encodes CASSERSVYEQYF.

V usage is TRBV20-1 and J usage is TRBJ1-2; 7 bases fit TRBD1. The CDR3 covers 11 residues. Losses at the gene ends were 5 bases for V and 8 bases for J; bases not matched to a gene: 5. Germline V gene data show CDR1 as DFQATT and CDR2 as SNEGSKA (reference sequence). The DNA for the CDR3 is TGCAGTGCTTACGACAGGGAGGGCTACACCTTC. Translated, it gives CSAYDREGYTF.

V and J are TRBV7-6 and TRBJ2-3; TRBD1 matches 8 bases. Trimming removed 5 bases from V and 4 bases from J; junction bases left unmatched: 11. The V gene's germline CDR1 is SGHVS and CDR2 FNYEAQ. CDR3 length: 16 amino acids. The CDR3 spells CASSPQTGVPADTQYF. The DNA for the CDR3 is TGTGCCAGCAGCCCCCAGACAGGGGTCCCCGCAGATACGCAGTATTTT.

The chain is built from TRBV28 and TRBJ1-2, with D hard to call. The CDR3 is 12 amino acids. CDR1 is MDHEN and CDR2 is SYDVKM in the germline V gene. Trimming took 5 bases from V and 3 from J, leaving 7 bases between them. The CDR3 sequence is CASSPPYYGYTF. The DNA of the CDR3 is TGTGCCAGCAGTCCTCCTTACTATGGCTACACCTTC.

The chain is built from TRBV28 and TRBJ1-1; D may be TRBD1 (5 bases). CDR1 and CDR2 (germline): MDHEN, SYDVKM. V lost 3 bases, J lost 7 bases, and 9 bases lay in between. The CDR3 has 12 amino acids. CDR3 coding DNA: TGTGCCAGCAGTTTTGGGGCAGGTGAAGCTTTCTTT. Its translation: CASSFGAGEAFF.